This T cell receptor (beta chain) stems from a study of blood T cell repertoires in COVID-19. Whole-study context: T cells, B-cell-depleted T cells, or PBMCs provided the cDNA or gDNA that served as material.

Repertoires were generated with immunoSEQ multiplex PCR, while TCRdb's copy carries only in-frame clones and drops some. Here the sample spans about 270,000 clones, about 83% being singletons. Germline CDR1 is LNHDA and CDR2 is SQIVND (reference sequence). CDR3 length equals 19 residues. Deletions cut 5 bases from V and 3 bases from J, with 26 bases between. Specimen: peripheral blood. The chain links TRBV19 to TRBJ1-3; weak D call: TRBD1 (6 bases). This TCR derives from a woman between 50 and 59 years old who had recovered from COVID-19. CDR3 coding DNA: TGTGCCAGTAGTCCATCCCTGTTCTCTCCAGGGGCTGATGGAAACACCATATATTTT. Its protein is CASSPSLFSPGADGNTIYF.